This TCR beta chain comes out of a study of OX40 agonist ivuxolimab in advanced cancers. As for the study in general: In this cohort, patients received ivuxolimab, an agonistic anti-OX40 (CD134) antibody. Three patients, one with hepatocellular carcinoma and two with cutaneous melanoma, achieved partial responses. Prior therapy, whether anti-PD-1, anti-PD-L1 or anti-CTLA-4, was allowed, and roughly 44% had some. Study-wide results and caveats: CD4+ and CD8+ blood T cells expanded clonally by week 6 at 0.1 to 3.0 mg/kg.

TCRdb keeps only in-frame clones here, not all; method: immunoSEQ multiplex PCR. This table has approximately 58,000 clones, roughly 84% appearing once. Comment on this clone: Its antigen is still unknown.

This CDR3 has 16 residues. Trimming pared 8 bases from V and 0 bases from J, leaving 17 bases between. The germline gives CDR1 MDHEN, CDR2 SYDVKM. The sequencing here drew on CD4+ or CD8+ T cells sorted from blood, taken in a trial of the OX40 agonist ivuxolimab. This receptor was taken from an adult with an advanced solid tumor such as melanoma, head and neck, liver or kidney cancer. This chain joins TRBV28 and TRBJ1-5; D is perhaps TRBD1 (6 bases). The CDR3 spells CASGKSRGLSNQPQHF. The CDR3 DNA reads TGTGCCAGCGGTAAAAGCAGGGGTCTTAGCAATCAGCCCCAGCATTTT.